The present TCR beta chain was sequenced within a study of shared clonotypes between healthy human individuals (dated by TCRdb to 2020 to 2021). With regard to the full study: A couple of women and a few men aged 18 to 49 years were included in the cohort. For each donor, CD4 naive and CD4 memory were each given three plates, CD8 naive was given two plates, and CD8 memory was given one plate. The study deeply sequenced blood TCR repertoires of five healthy adults to estimate repertoire size and the extent of clonotype sharing between individuals. To increase sequencing depth and limit assay-specific biases, TCR repertoire library preparation and sequencing were carried out by different laboratories using diverse techniques. Each donor's leukapheresis produced roughly between roughly 0.9 and 9 billion PBMCs.

CD8 naive samples were obtained by positive selection for CCR7 among CD45RO-negative cells, yielding a CD45RA+CCR7+ population from which TemRA cells were excluded. The donors were healthy, HIV-negative adults with no recently reported acute infections or vaccinations. Only Caucasian adults living in Nashville, Tennessee, USA were represented among the donors. Blood was collected by leukapheresis, and PBMCs were isolated by Ficoll-Histopaque density gradient centrifugation and then cryopreserved in liquid nitrogen vapor phase. Purity and quantity of every magnetically sorted T cell population were checked by analytical flow cytometry. Each sorted fraction had its genomic DNA isolated and then quantified by UV absorbance on a Nanodrop 2000c. Study-level results and caveats: Larger estimated clonotype richness was generally found for naive subsets than for memory subsets. Because the study included only a small number of donors, the genetic and exposure-history diversity represented was limited. Clonotypes shared by all four sorted-subset donors showed higher generation probabilities than non-shared clonotypes. Even with the large sequencing depth, rarefaction of the sorted-subset datasets indicated that sequencing was incomplete. Around 5% of naive CD4, around 3.5% of naive CD8, approximately 2.2% of memory CD4, and 0.35% to 0.4% of memory CD8 clonotypes were shared across several donors. Pairwise subsampling indicated that sequencing depth was expected to affect the degree of clonotype sharing among donors. Only blood was sampled, and tissue TCR repertoires likely differ from those in blood.

Using the deep immunoSEQ assay, multiplex PCR amplified TCR CDR3 regions from genomic DNA. Genomic DNA extracted from each cell subset was distributed evenly over all wells of several immunoSEQ 96-well plates, and each plate served as one replicate. For sorted subsets, approximately 200 ng of genomic DNA, equivalent to 25,000 to 30,000 T cell genomes, went into each replicate PCR. Purified libraries were measured with a Qubit 3.0 fluorometer, size-checked on a Bioanalyzer 2100, and measured again with the KAPA Library Quantification kit. Every immunoSEQ 96-well plate was sequenced on a dedicated single-read 150-cycle Illumina NextSeq 550 flow cell. Per the authors' processing: Because only junctional sequences without quality scores were contained in the immunoSEQ output, filtering matching that applied to full-length reads could not be performed. To assign V/J genes and CDR3, sequences were annotated using PyIR, a Python wrapper for IgBLAST v1.9, with IMGT germline references. Any read was removed if the V/J assignment was weak (E-value above 1e-6), the CDR3 was missing, or the read contained stop codons, out-of-frame junctions, or ambiguous translated residues. V3J clonotypes were defined as sequences sharing the same inferred V gene, J gene, and CDR3 amino acid sequence. Percentage overlap between repertoires was calculated by dividing the number of shared unique clonotypes by the size of the smaller repertoire. Repertoire richness was assessed with RTK rarefaction, the Chao1 estimator, and Recon v2.1 estimates of unobserved clonotypes. Generation probabilities were computed with OLGA for all TCRbeta clonotypes obtained by the gDNA method from four donors. TCRdb provides this immuneACCESS table in a form limited to in-frame rearrangements. Some clones are lacking; in checked studies, under half of them reflect an unresolved V gene, and why the rest are absent is not known. The V and J calls and clone size come from that table; D and trimming were worked out from the DNA. Present in this sample are approximately 600,000 clones, about 95% of which were seen just once. The top ten clones comprise over 0.095% of the sample.

This clone is a singleton in its sample. Its antigen remains undetermined. No base-level quality is on record; no much larger clone is a single base apart. V lost 4 bases and J lost 0 bases, and the count of bases not matched to a germline gene is 10. CDR1 and CDR2 (MDHEN, SYDVKM) derive from the germline V gene. Inclusive of the bounding cysteine and phenylalanine, the CDR3 is 18 residues long. CDR3 DNA only is kept here, 54 bases in frame from base 1. The sequencing input was naive CD8+ T cells sorted from blood. In the paper's terms, the cell subset or site label means: CD45RA+CCR7+. The receptor comes from a woman aged 25 to 39 in good health. The chain is assembled from TRBV28 and TRBJ2-1, and TRBD2 aligns with 9 junction nucleotides. The nucleotide sequence reads TGTGCCAGCAGTTCTAGAGCGGGAGGTCCTAGCTCCTACAATGAGCAGTTCTTC. Its translation is CASSSRAGGPSSYNEQFF.